This TCR beta chain was profiled in a study of technical replicates of blood from a handful of donors. Generated by immunoSEQ multiplex PCR, the TCRdb table keeps only in-frame clones and is missing some. The table has over 70,000 clones, about 94% seen once. V lost 5 bases to trimming and J lost 2 bases; unmatched junction nucleotides: 16. The CDR3 sequence is 17 residues long. Germline-derived CDR1 and CDR2 are GTSNPN and SVGIG (reference sequence). In this sample, this clone turned up a few times. The sample comprised T cells isolated from PBMCs. The J gene is TRBJ1-1, the V gene TRBV30, with TRBD1 matching 8 bases. The source of this sequence is a human donor in good health. CDR3 sequence: CAWAVSGTGWANTEAFF. As DNA, the CDR3 is TGTGCCTGGGCCGTCTCCGGGACAGGATGGGCAAACACTGAAGCTTTCTTT.